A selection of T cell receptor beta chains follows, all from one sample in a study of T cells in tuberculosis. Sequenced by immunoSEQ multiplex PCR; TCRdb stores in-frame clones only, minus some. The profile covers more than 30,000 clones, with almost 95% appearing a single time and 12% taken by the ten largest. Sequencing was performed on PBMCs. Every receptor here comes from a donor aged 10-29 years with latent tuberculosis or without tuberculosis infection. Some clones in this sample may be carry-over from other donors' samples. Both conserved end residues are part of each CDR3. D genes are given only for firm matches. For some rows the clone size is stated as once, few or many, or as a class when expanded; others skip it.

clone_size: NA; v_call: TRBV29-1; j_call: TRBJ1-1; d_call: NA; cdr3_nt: TGCAGCGTTGCGCGGTCGAGTGACACTGAAGCTTTCTTT; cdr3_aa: CSVARSSDTEAFF
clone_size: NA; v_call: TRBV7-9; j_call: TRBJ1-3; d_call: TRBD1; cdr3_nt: TGTGCCAGCACCCCAAACACAGGACAGGGGACTGGAAACACCATATATTTT; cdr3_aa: CASTPNTGQGTGNTIYF
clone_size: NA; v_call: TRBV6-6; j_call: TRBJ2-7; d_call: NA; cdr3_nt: TGTGCCAGCAGTGTGACAGGACCCTACGAGCAGTACTTC; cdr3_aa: CASSVTGPYEQYF
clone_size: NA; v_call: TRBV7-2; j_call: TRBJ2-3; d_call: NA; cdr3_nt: TGTGCCAGCAGCCCCCGCCTAGAGCTGGATACGCAGTATTTT; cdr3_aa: CASSPRLELDTQYF
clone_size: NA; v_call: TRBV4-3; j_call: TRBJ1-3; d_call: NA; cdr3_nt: TGCGCCAGCAGCCGGGGAGGTTCTGCAAACACCATATATTTT; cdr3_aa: CASSRGGSANTIYF
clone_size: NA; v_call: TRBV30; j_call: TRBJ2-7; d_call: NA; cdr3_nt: TGTGCCTGGAGTATGTTCCGAGGACACCACGAGCAGTACTTC; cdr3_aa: CAWSMFRGHHEQYF
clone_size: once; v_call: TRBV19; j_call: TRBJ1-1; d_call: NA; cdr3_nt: TGTGCCAGTAACCCCGAGGGGGTATGGACTGAAGCTTTCTTT; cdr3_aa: CASNPEGVWTEAFF
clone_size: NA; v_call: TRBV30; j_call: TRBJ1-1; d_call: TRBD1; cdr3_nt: TGTGCCTGGAGTGAGCTGGACAGGGAGTACCCTGAAGCTTTCTTT; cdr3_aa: CAWSELDREYPEAFF
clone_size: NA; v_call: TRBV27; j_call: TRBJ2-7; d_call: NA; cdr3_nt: TGTGCCAGCAGTTCAGGGGAATCCTACGAGCAGTACTTC; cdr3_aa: CASSSGESYEQYF
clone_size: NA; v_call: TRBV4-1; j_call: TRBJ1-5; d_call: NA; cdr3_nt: TGCGCCAGCAGCCAAGGGACCCAAGGGGATCAGCCCCAGCATTTT; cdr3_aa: CASSQGTQGDQPQHF
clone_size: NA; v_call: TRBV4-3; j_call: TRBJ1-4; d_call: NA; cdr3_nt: TGCGCCAGCAGCCAAGATGGCAGTCCTAATGAAAAACTGTTTTTT; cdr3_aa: CASSQDGSPNEKLFF
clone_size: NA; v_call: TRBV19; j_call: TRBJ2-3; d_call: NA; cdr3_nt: TGTGCCAGTAGTAGTGGATGGCAGGGCACAGATACGCAGTATTTT; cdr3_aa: CASSSGWQGTDTQYF
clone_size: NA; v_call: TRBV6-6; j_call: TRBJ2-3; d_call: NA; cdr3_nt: TGTGCCAGCAGTTACGGGGGCGCAGGCACAGATACGCAGTATTTT; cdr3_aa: CASSYGGAGTDTQYF
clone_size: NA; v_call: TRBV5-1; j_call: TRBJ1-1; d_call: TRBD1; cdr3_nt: TGCGCCAGCAGCGGGACAGATCCTTTTGGCACTGAAGCTTTCTTT; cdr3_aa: CASSGTDPFGTEAFF
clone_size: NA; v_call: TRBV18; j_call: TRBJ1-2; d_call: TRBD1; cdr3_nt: TGTGCCAGCTCACCAGGGGACAGGGGAGATGGCTACACCTTC; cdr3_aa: CASSPGDRGDGYTF
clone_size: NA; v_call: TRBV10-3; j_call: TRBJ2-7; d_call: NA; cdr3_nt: TGTGCCATCAGCGAAGGACTAAACGAGCAGTACTTC; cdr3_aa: CAISEGLNEQYF
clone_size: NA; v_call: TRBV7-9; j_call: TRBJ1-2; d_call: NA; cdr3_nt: TGTGCCAGCAGCTTAGTAGAGGGAATCTATGGCTACACCTTC; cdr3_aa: CASSLVEGIYGYTF
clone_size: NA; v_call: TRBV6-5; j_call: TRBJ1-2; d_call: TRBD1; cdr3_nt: TGTGCCAGCAGTTACCTACAGGGGGGAGTGAGTGGCTACACCTTC; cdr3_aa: CASSYLQGGVSGYTF
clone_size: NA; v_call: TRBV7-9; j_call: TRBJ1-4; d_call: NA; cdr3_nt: TGTGCCAGCAGCTTAGGGCAAACTAAGGCGACTAATGAAAAACTGTTTTTT; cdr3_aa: CASSLGQTKATNEKLFF
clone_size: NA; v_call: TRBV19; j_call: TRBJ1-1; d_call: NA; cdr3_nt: TGTGCCAGCTCGAATACAGGGAACACTGAAGCTTTCTTT; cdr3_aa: CASSNTGNTEAFF
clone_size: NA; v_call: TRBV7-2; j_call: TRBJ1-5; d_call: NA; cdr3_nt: TGTGCCAGCAGCTTAGTCGGACAGTACAATCAGCCCCAGCATTTT; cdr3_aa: CASSLVGQYNQPQHF
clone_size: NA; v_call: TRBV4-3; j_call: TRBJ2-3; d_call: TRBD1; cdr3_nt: TGCGCCAGCAGCCAAGATCAAGCAGGGGGCGCGTCAGATACGCAGTATTTT; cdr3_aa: CASSQDQAGGASDTQYF
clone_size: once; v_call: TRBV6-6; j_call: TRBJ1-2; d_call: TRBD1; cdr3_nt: TGTGCCAGCAGTTACCCGGGACAGTTCTATGGCTACACCTTC; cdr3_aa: CASSYPGQFYGYTF
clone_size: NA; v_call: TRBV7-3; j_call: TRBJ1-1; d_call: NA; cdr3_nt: TGTGCCAGCAGCCTCCGGGGGGGCACTGAAGCTTTCTTT; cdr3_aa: CASSLRGGTEAFF
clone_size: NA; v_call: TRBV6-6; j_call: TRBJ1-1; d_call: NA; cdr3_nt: TGTGCCAGCAGTTACGGGGGCAGTGAAGCTTTCTTT; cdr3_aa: CASSYGGSEAFF
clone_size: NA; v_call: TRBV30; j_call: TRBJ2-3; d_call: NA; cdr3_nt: TGTGCCTGGAGTGCGCGGTGGGGCACAGATACGCAGTATTTT; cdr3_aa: CAWSARWGTDTQYF
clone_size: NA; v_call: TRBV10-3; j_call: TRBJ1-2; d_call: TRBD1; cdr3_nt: TGTGCCATCAGTGATATGTCAGGGGGAGGCTACACCTTC; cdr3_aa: CAISDMSGGGYTF
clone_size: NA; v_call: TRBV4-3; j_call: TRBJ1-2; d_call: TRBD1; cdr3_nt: TGCGCCAGCAGCTCTGCAGGGGGCGGGAGTTATGGCTACACCTTC; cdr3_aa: CASSSAGGGSYGYTF
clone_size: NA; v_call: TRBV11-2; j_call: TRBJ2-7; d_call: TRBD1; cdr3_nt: TGTGCCAGCAGCTTCCTCCTTCCGGGACAGCCAGCCTACGAGCAGTACTTC; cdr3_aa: CASSFLLPGQPAYEQYF
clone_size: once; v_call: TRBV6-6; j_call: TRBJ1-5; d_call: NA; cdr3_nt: TGTGCCAGCAGTATCCCAGGGAATCAGCCCCAGCATTTT; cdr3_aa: CASSIPGNQPQHF
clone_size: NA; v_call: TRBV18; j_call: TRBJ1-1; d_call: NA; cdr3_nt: TGTGCCAGCTCACCAGAAGCTACGAACACTGAAGCTTTCTTT; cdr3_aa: CASSPEATNTEAFF
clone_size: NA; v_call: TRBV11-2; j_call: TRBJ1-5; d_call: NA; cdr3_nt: TGTGCCAGCAGCTTCTATCGCAATCAGCCCCAGCATTTT; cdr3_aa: CASSFYRNQPQHF